This T cell receptor beta chain was obtained from a study of T cells in localized non-small cell lung cancer. Only in-frame clones appear in the TCRdb table, and some are missing; sequencing was by immunoSEQ multiplex PCR. The table shows around 90,000 clones, with over 70% occurring only once. Trimming left V 6 bases short and J 10 bases short, with 10 bases between. Germline assignment: CDR1 MDHEN and CDR2 SYDVKM. The length of the CDR3 is 12 residues. The material was PBMCs, obtained before any cancer treatment. The clonotype originates from a man aged 40 to 70 with stage II squamous cell lung carcinoma. The V call is TRBV28, the J call TRBJ1-6; D is ambiguous. The CDR3 region is CASREGGSPLHF. CDR3 DNA: TGTGCCAGCAGGGAAGGCGGGTCACCCCTCCACTTT.